This T cell receptor beta chain came from a study of siplizumab effects on memory and regulatory T cells. The germline V gene has CDR1 SNHLY and CDR2 FYNNEI. The CDR3 has 13 amino acids. The ends lost 8 bases at V and 2 bases at J; junction bases unmatched: 2. The repertoire was sequenced with immunoSEQ multiplex PCR; TCRdb's copy has only in-frame clones and lacks some. This table has approximately 28,000 clones, about 79% appearing once. This receptor was obtained from a human donor in good health. The source material was memory CD4+ T cells sorted from blood. The genes are TRBV2 and TRBJ2-7; 11 nucleotides match TRBD1. CDR3 in amino acids: CASGGQGAYEQYF. As DNA, the CDR3 is TGTGCCAGCGGGGGACAGGGGGCCTACGAGCAGTACTTC.